This T cell receptor beta chain was identified during a study of molecular identifiers for immune sequencing clone quantification. For the study at large: Sequencing covered four of five parts into which replicate RNA from around 20,000 or 100,000 naive CD8 cells was split.

Each CDR3 protein is one row after TCRdb ran MiXCR on the PCR reads. The repertoire holds hundreds of thousands of distinct CDR3 sequences, 15% to 20% seen once, with roughly 0.85% in the top ten. About this clonotype: One base away lies a much larger clone, so this may be a sequencing read error.

CDR1 GTSNPN and CDR2 SVGIG come from the germline V gene (reference sequence). Trimming shortened V by 5 bases and J by 0 bases, and 13 bases separated the two germline ends. CDR3 size: 14 residues. The V gene is TRBV30, the J gene TRBJ1-2; no clear D gene. The TCR was taken from a human donor in good health. Some libraries in this study had Jurkat cell RNA spiked in. The source material was naive CD8+ T cells from blood, with Jurkat cell RNA spiked in. Sample subset: FACS-sorted CD8+CD4-CCR7+CD45RA+ naive T cells. The CDR3 loop reads CAWDGRPTNYGYTF. The CDR3 DNA reads as TGTGCCTGGGATGGACGGCCGACTAACTATGGCTACACCTTC.